The sequence of this T cell receptor (beta chain) was determined in a study of identical twins. General study points: Fewer insertions marked abundant cord blood beta clonotypes; young adult naive trended weakly, memory not at all. Researchers caution that invariant MAIT and iNKT cells could partly confound zero-insertion analyses.

This clonotype was detected a few times. Its antigen is not identified. Carrying unique molecular identifiers, the cDNA also gained a universal primer site through template switching. Using its own MiXCR run on the 5' RACE reads, TCRdb lists one record per CDR3 protein. This table holds roughly 1,500,000 distinct CDR3 sequences, around 33% found once. With 0 bases clipped from V and 7 bases from J, the junction kept 6 bases outside the gene matches. Per the germline V gene, CDR1 is SGHDN and CDR2 is FVKESK. The CDR3 is made up of 16 amino acids. The sequence derives from a newborn girl in good health. This chain joins TRBV14 and TRBJ1-6, with 7 bases matching TRBD1. Sequenced input: cord blood. CDR3 amino acids: CASSQDWTGGNSPLHF. The CDR3 coding sequence is TGTGCCAGCAGCCAAGATTGGACAGGCGGCAATTCACCCCTCCACTTT.